One sample yielded the 14 T cell receptor beta chains listed below, sequenced in a study of blood T cell repertoires in COVID-19 (dated by TCRdb to 2018 to 2020). The library relied on the immunoSEQ multiplex PCR assay. The clones in this table, taken by TCRdb from immuneACCESS, are in-frame only. Not every clone is retained; where verified, under half of the shortfall comes from an unresolved V gene, and the cause of the rest is unknown. For this sample the table gives fewer than 350,000 clones, of which around four fifths were detected only once. The top ten clonotypes cover 4.1% of the sample. The sample consisted of peripheral blood. Every receptor here comes from a woman in her forties or fifties with active or convalescent COVID-19.

The V call is TRBV29-1, the J call TRBJ1-4; TRBD1 might be the D (5 bases). Germline assignment: CDR1 SQVTM and CDR2 ANQGSEA. The CDR3 is 13 residues long. The ends were cut back, 4 bases at V and 7 bases at J, with 13 bases in the middle. CDR3 DNA sequence: TGCAGCGTTGGGCAGGGCTCTGGTGAAAAACTGTTTTTT. Translating gives CSVGQGSGEKLFF.

J is TRBJ1-1 and V is TRBV7-8, with D hard to call. V lost 3 bases, J lost 1 base, and 18 bases lay in between. CDR3 length equals 17 residues. The V gene's germline CDR1 is SGHVS and CDR2 FQNEAQ. CDR3 region: CASSFHGPDFSNTEAFF. The CDR3 bases are TGTGCCAGCAGCTTTCACGGCCCGGACTTTTCGAACACTGAAGCTTTCTTT.

This clone is a singleton in its sample. The genes are TRBV18 and TRBJ1-1, with D perhaps matching TRBD1 (6 bases). Germline CDR1 and CDR2: KGHSH and LQKENI. V shed 11 bases and J shed 0 bases, with 13 bases lying between them. The CDR3 is 13 residues long. As DNA, the CDR3 is TGTGCCGGAAGGCGGGGGCTGAACACTGAAGCTTTCTTT. It is translated as CAGRRGLNTEAFF.

This chain links TRBV5-5 with TRBJ2-7; 7 nucleotides match TRBD2. After removal of 3 bases from V and 5 bases from J, the junction contained 11 bases not matched to a gene. Germline CDR1 reads SGHKS; CDR2 reads YYEKEE (reference sequence). The CDR3 totals 15 residues. CDR3 DNA sequence: TGTGCCAGCAGCTCAAGTGCAGGACTAGGGAACGAGCAGTACTTC. It codes for CASSSSAGLGNEQYF.

This sequence joins TRBV5-1 and TRBJ2-1; 9 bases fit TRBD2. Germline V lookup: CDR1 SGHRS, CDR2 YFSETQ. The CDR3 consists of 19 residues. The junction had 19 bases not matched to a gene; V was cut back by 7 bases and J by 2 bases. CDR3 in amino acids: CASQALGGRAVSTYNEQFF. DNA of the CDR3: TGCGCCAGCCAAGCCTTGGGCGGGAGGGCCGTTTCCACCTACAATGAGCAGTTCTTC.

The chain's CDR3 is CASSLAGTGLFDSPLHF. As DNA, the CDR3 is TGCGCCAGCAGCTTGGCTGGGACAGGACTTTTTGATTCACCCCTCCACTTT. This chain uses TRBV5-1 with TRBJ1-6, with 8 nucleotides matching TRBD1. The CDR3 runs to 17 residues. Germline assignment: CDR1 SGHRS and CDR2 YFSETQ. Germline trimming cut 0 bases from V and 8 bases from J; bases unmatched to any gene: 10.

CDR3 nucleotide sequence: TGTGCCAGCAGTAACCCGGGACTAGCGAACAATGAGCAGTTCTTC. As protein: CASSNPGLANNEQFF. This chain joins TRBV2 and TRBJ2-1; 10 bases match TRBD2. CDR3 length: 15 amino acids. From germline, CDR1 is SNHLY and CDR2 FYNNEI. V trimming: 5 bases; J trimming: 5 bases; junction bases outside the gene matches: 6.

The chain has TRBV7-3 and TRBJ2-2; D is unresolved. V lost 5 bases and J 3 bases, leaving 7 bases between the germline ends. Germline CDR1 is SGHTA and CDR2 is FQGTGA. The CDR3 contains 13 residues. CDR3 protein: CASSASDTGELFF. In nucleotides, the CDR3 is TGTGCCAGCAGCGCCTCGGACACCGGGGAGCTGTTTTTT.

V usage is TRBV4-2 and J usage is TRBJ1-5; perhaps TRBD1 as D (5 bases). CDR3 length: 15 amino acids. The ends were cut back, 0 bases at V and 6 bases at J, with 12 bases in the middle. Looked up from germline, CDR1 is LGHNA and CDR2 is YNFKEQ. CDR3 sequence: CASSQDVQGSQPQHF. The CDR3 nucleotides read TGTGCCAGCAGCCAAGATGTCCAGGGTAGTCAGCCCCAGCATTTT.

The chain couples TRBV6-6 to TRBJ2-7; D is uncertain. The CDR3 extends over 14 amino acids. The germline V and J ends were trimmed by 2 bases and 6 bases, with 14 bases remaining between them. Germline loops: CDR1 MNHNY, CDR2 SVGAGI (reference sequence). DNA for the CDR3: TGTGCCAGCAGTTACGCCGATAACCTACGCGAGCAGTACTTC. This encodes CASSYADNLREQYF.

The chain links TRBV3-1 (or the pseudogene TRBV3-2) to TRBJ2-3; 15 nucleotides agree with TRBD2. The CDR3 covers 16 residues. Losses at the gene ends were 4 bases for V and 9 bases for J; bases not matched to a gene: 8. Looked up from germline, CDR1 is LGHDT and CDR2 is YNNKEL (reference sequence). The CDR3 sequence: CASSRQPGLAGGTQYF. The CDR3 region has the DNA TGTGCCAGCAGCCGCCAACCGGGACTAGCGGGAGGAACGCAGTATTTT.

The chain is built from TRBV4-2 and TRBJ1-4; tentative D call: TRBD1 (5 bases). V was trimmed by 2 bases and J by 14 bases, leaving 18 bases between them. The germline V gene has CDR1 LGHNA and CDR2 YNFKEQ. The length of the CDR3 is 14 residues. This chain's CDR3 is CASSQLTAGERLFF. The CDR3 nucleotides read TGTGCCAGCAGCCAATTGACCGCGGGGGAGAGGCTGTTTTTT.

The V and J genes are TRBV2 and TRBJ1-1, with a weak D call TRBD1 (5 bases). The V end was cut by 3 bases, the J end by 4 bases, with 12 bases between. The V gene's germline CDR1 is SNHLY and CDR2 FYNNEI. This CDR3 region has 14 residues. CDR3 nucleotide sequence: TGTGCCAGCAGTGATCGGGGGAGGGGCACTGAAGCTTTCTTT. It yields the protein CASSDRGRGTEAFF.

In its sample, this clone was seen once. The V gene is TRBV9, the J gene TRBJ2-7; the match to TRBD1 covers 9 bases. Germline CDR1 SGDLS, CDR2 YYNGEE. After removal of 0 bases from V and 0 bases from J, the junction contained 10 bases not matched to a gene. CDR3 length equals 18 residues. The CDR3 is CASSVAAGGQGASYEQYF. Here the CDR3 DNA reads TGTGCCAGCAGCGTAGCCGCCGGGGGACAGGGAGCCTCCTACGAGCAGTACTTC. Full variable domain (remainder filled in from reference TRBV9 and TRBJ2-7): DSGVTQTPKHLITATGQRVTLRCSPRSGDLSVYWYQQSLDQGLQFLIQYYNGEERAKGNILERFSAQQFPDLHSELNLSSLELGDSALYFCASSVAAGGQGASYEQYFGPGTRLTVT.